A single sample gave rise to the 2 T cell receptor beta chains below, sequenced in a study of T cells in Graves' hyperthyroidism and ophthalmopathy. Amplification targeted TCR beta CDR3 regions from RNA transcripts. First-round RT-PCR of the TCR CDR3 relied on the HTBI primer set. Using its own MiXCR run on the multiplex PCR reads, TCRdb lists one record per CDR3 protein. The data contain hundreds of thousands of distinct CDR3 sequences, 16% of them seen just once; the ten biggest clones take up approximately 3.5%. Specimen: blood. These receptors all stem from a woman aged 40 to 55 with Graves' ophthalmopathy.

This clonotype occurred many times. The gene calls are TRBV24-1 and TRBJ2-3, with 14 positions matching TRBD2. Germline-derived CDR1 and CDR2 are KGHDR and SFDVKD. There are 16 residues in the CDR3. Trimming removed 0 bases from V and 5 bases from J; junction bases left unmatched: 0. The CDR3 DNA reads as TGTGCCACCAGTGATTTGGGGACTAGCGGGAGAGATACGCAGTATTTT. Protein sequence: CATSDLGTSGRDTQYF.

Only a few counts were recorded for this clonotype. The V gene is TRBV6-6, the J gene TRBJ1-1; D gene unclear. Trimming removed 2 bases at V and 0 bases at J, with 7 bases between. The CDR3 length is 14 residues. Germline V CDR1 and CDR2: MNHNY, SVGAGI (reference sequence). Here the CDR3 DNA reads TGTGCCAGCAGTTACCAGCGAATGAACACTGAAGCTTTCTTT. Its translation: CASSYQRMNTEAFF.